This T cell receptor beta chain was captured by sequencing in a study of shared clonotypes between healthy human individuals. Germline-derived CDR1 and CDR2 are KGHSH and LQKENI. V trimming: 0 bases; J trimming: 5 bases; junction bases outside the gene matches: 5. The CDR3 length is 16 residues. Overall study findings and caveats: Deeper or shallower sequencing was expected to change how clonotypes are shared among donors. Rarefaction demonstrated incomplete sorted-subset sequencing despite large depth.

Sequenced by immunoSEQ multiplex PCR; TCRdb stores in-frame clones only, minus some. The sample consists of 2.3 million or so clones, more than 85% of them appearing once. Comments on this clone: The antigen remains undetermined.

The rearrangement uses TRBV18 and TRBJ2-2; 8 positions match TRBD2. Sequencing used naive CD4+ T cells from PBMCs. Subset specified: CD45RA+ positively selected. The TCR was taken from a man aged 18 to 30 in good health. Some clones in this sample may be carry-over from other donors' samples. CDR3 bases: TGTGCCAGCTCACCACCGCAACTAGCGGTTACCGGGGAGCTGTTTTTT. This codes for CASSPPQLAVTGELFF.